These 14 T cell receptor beta chains share one sample of origin, sequenced in a study of CD8 T cells in Susac syndrome. RNA in amounts of roughly 0.5 to 1 ug was reverse transcribed with random hexamers. TCRdb re-called the immunoSEQ multiplex PCR reads through MiXCR, storing one row per CDR3 protein. The table has about 280,000 distinct CDR3 sequences, around 84% seen once. The sample comprised CD8+ T cells from PBMCs. The receptors originated from a human donor with multiple sclerosis.

V usage is TRBV29-1 and J usage is TRBJ2-1; D may be TRBD2 (5 bases). V lost 6 bases, J lost 0 bases, and 15 bases lay in between. The CDR3 sequence is 15 residues long. CDR1 and CDR2 from the germline V gene are SQVTM and ANQGSEA. CDR3 nucleotides: TGCAGCGTGAATCCGAGGGCGAGCTCCTACAATGAGCAGTTCTTC. It translates to CSVNPRASSYNEQFF.

This clonotype was detected only a few times. The genes are TRBV7-9 and TRBJ2-7, with a possible D match to TRBD2 (5 bases). CDR1 and CDR2 (germline): SEHNR, FQNEAQ (reference sequence). V lost 3 bases and J lost 2, with 11 bases in between. The CDR3 runs to 14 residues. CDR3 DNA sequence: TGTGCCAGCAGCTTCCCCGCCGGGACCTACGAGCAGTACTTC. Its translation: CASSFPAGTYEQYF.

The chain links TRBV9 to TRBJ2-7, with 9 bases lining up with TRBD1. J lost 5 bases, V lost 4 bases, and 7 bases had no gene match. The length of the CDR3 is 14 residues. Germline V gene data show CDR1 as SGDLS and CDR2 as YYNGEE. This CDR3 is CASSPRDRVHEQYF. The CDR3 DNA sequence: TGTGCCAGCAGCCCCCGGGACAGGGTCCACGAGCAGTACTTC.

This chain uses TRBV7-9 with TRBJ2-1; 9 bases match TRBD2. V lost 7 bases, J lost 5 bases, and 6 bases stayed unmatched. CDR1 and CDR2 (germline): SEHNR, FQNEAQ (reference sequence). The CDR3 sequence is 14 residues long. CDR3 loop: CASIIAGGDNEQFF. CDR3 coding DNA: TGTGCCAGCATAATCGCGGGAGGGGACAATGAGCAGTTCTTC. The full variable domain, rest sourced from reference TRBV7-9 and TRBJ2-1, is DTGVSQNPRHKITKRGQNVTFRCDPISEHNRLYWYRQTLGQGPEFLTYFQNEAQLEKSRLLSDRFSAERPKGSFSTLEIQRTEQGDSAMYLCASIIAGGDNEQFFGPGTRLTVL.

The chain carries TRBV29-1 and TRBJ1-2; weak D call: TRBD1 (6 bases). Germline assignment: CDR1 SQVTM and CDR2 ANQGSEA. V was trimmed by 3 bases and J by 8 bases, leaving 16 bases between them. This CDR3 has 13 amino acids. The CDR3 region is CSVDLDSLGGYTF. The CDR3 DNA is TGCAGCGTTGATCTGGACAGCCTCGGCGGCTACACCTTC. Complete variable domain (other parts from reference TRBV29-1 and TRBJ1-2): SAVISQKPSRDICQRGTSLTIQCQVDSQVTMMFWYRQQPGQSLTLIATANQGSEATYESGFVIDKFPISRPNLTFSTLTVSNMSPEDSSIYLCSVDLDSLGGYTFGSGTRLTVV.

The gene calls are TRBV9 and TRBJ2-5; 8 bases line up with TRBD1. Germline assignment: CDR1 SGDLS and CDR2 YYNGEE. CDR3 length equals 14 residues. The V and J ends lost 4 bases and 5 bases, in that order; junction bases with no gene match: 7. This CDR3 reads CASSTPDRAETQYF. CDR3 sequence (DNA): TGTGCCAGCAGCACACCGGACAGGGCGGAGACCCAGTACTTC. Full variable domain (remainder filled in from reference TRBV9 and TRBJ2-5): DSGVTQTPKHLITATGQRVTLRCSPRSGDLSVYWYQQSLDQGLQFLIQYYNGEERAKGNILERFSAQQFPDLHSELNLSSLELGDSALYFCASSTPDRAETQYFGPGTRLLVL.

The J gene is TRBJ2-2, the V gene TRBV2; D remains unclear. The CDR3 totals 15 residues. Per the germline V gene, CDR1 is SNHLY and CDR2 is FYNNEI. V dropped 3 bases and J dropped 5 bases, with 13 bases sitting between them. CDR3 residues: CASSEAGLRTGELFF. CDR3 nucleotides: TGTGCCAGCAGTGAGGCAGGCCTGAGGACCGGGGAGCTGTTTTTT.

A few counts support this clonotype. As DNA, the CDR3 is TGCGCCAGCAGCCAAAGGCTCGCACAGGACCCCTACTTC. Its translation is CASSQRLAQDPYF. This chain uses TRBV4-1 with TRBJ2-5, with D maybe TRBD1 (5 bases). This CDR3 has 13 amino acids. CDR1 and CDR2 from the germline V gene are MGHRA and YSYEKL. V was shortened by 2 bases and J by 14 bases, with 18 bases between the two germline ends.

This chain connects TRBV28 to TRBJ1-4; 7 bases fit TRBD1. The germline V gene encodes CDR1 MDHEN and CDR2 SYDVKM. J lost 7 bases, V lost 2 bases, and 4 bases had no gene match. This CDR3 is built from 14 residues. In DNA, the CDR3 is TGTGCCAGCAGTTTAGGCAGGGGGGCTGAAAAACTGTTTTTT. Amino acid sequence: CASSLGRGAEKLFF.

The chain joins TRBV27 to TRBJ2-2, with a possible D match to TRBD1 (6 bases). V lost 11 bases, J lost 3 bases, and 10 bases lay in between. CDR1 is MNHEY, CDR2 SMNVEV, per germline (reference sequence). The CDR3 loop spans 12 amino acids. For the CDR3, the DNA is TGTGCCGCCGGGACATACACCGGGGAGCTGTTTTTT. It is translated as CAAGTYTGELFF.

This chain joins TRBV30 and TRBJ2-7; D is unresolved. Trimming removed 1 base from V and 5 bases from J, with 18 bases in between. CDR3 length: 15 amino acids. CDR1 GTSNPN and CDR2 SVGIG come from the germline V gene (reference sequence). CDR3 loop: CAWSAPGHPAHEQYF. In DNA form, the CDR3 reads TGTGCCTGGAGTGCCCCCGGCCACCCGGCCCACGAGCAGTACTTC.

The chain combines TRBV28 with TRBJ1-6; D unclear. Germline CDR1 reads MDHEN; CDR2 reads SYDVKM. V was clipped by 3 bases and J by 2 bases, with 5 bases between them. The CDR3 is 14 residues long. CDR3 bases: TGTGCCAGCAGTTTGGGAGCCTATAATTCACCCCTCCACTTT. It translates to CASSLGAYNSPLHF.

CDR3 amino acids: CASSPWTSGRPEKYF. The CDR3 DNA sequence: TGTGCCAGCAGCCCCTGGACTAGCGGGAGGCCCGAGAAGTATTTT. The chain joins TRBV9 to TRBJ2-3; the match to TRBD2 covers 14 bases. Germline values: CDR1 SGDLS, CDR2 YYNGEE. V lost 4 bases to trimming and J lost 13 bases; unmatched junction nucleotides: 11. There are 15 residues in the CDR3.

The chain joins TRBV28 to TRBJ1-1; perhaps TRBD1 as D (6 bases). The CDR3 is made up of 16 amino acids. Between the trimmed V and J ends, which lost 3 bases and 0 bases, there was a span of 14 bases. Germline CDR1 is MDHEN and CDR2 is SYDVKM. The CDR3 region has the DNA TGTGCCAGCAGTTTCCCATCACAGGGAATGAACACTGAAGCTTTCTTT. Amino acids: CASSFPSQGMNTEAFF.